Listed here are 24 T cell receptor beta chains from one sample, sequenced in a study of T cell responses to AZD1222 COVID-19 vaccine. Measured with immunoSEQ multiplex PCR; TCRdb has only the in-frame clones, and not every one. The sample has 120,000 or so clones, about nine tenths seen once; the top ten hold around 6.9%. This specimen consisted of peripheral blood, obtained on day 0 of AZD1222 vaccination. The source is an adult in good health.

V gene TRBV7-8 combines with J gene TRBJ2-3; D perhaps matches TRBD1 (5 bases). The V gene lost 5 bases and the J gene lost 1 base, with 10 bases spanning the gap. From germline, CDR1 is SGHVS and CDR2 FQNEAQ. CDR3 size: 14 residues. CDR3 coding DNA: TGTGCCAGCAGCCCACTGACAGGCACAGATACGCAGTATTTT. It is translated as CASSPLTGTDTQYF. The variable domain in full, completed from reference TRBV7-8 and TRBJ2-3, reads GAGVSQSPRYKVAKRGQDVALRCDPISGHVSLFWYQQALGQGPEFLTYFQNEAQLDKSGLPSDRFFAERPEGSVSTLKIQRTQQEDSAVYLCASSPLTGTDTQYFGPGTRLTVL.

This clone was seen more than once but under ten times. The genes are TRBV19 and TRBJ1-5; D unclear. This CDR3 comprises 16 residues. Germline CDR1 and CDR2: LNHDA and SQIVND (reference sequence). Trimming removed 7 bases from V and 2 bases from J, with 18 bases in between. The CDR3 loop is CASTHGPKRGNQPQHF. The CDR3 nucleotides read TGTGCCAGTACCCATGGACCCAAGAGGGGCAATCAGCCCCAGCATTTT.

CDR3 sequence (DNA): TGCAGCGTTGGTAGCGGGAGCAGCAATGAGCAGTTCTTC. Its translation: CSVGSGSSNEQFF. This rearrangement joins TRBV29-1 to TRBJ2-1; 9 bases map to TRBD2. CDR1 is SQVTM and CDR2 is ANQGSEA in the germline V gene. The CDR3 has 13 amino acids. V shed 4 bases and J 6 bases; nucleotides not matched to a gene: 4.

The chain uses TRBV27 and TRBJ1-6, with 10 bases matching TRBD1. Germline assignment: CDR1 MNHEY and CDR2 SMNVEV (reference sequence). The V and J ends lost 3 bases and 4 bases, in that order; junction bases with no gene match: 3. The CDR3 totals 16 residues. CDR3 bases: TGTGCCAGCAGTTTCGGGACAGGGGTTTATAATTCACCCCTCCACTTT. Protein: CASSFGTGVYNSPLHF.

This clone was observed a single time. The V and J genes are TRBV7-9 and TRBJ2-2; 9 bases agree with TRBD1. Germline CDR1 and CDR2: SEHNR and FQNEAQ (reference sequence). Germline trimming cut 10 bases from V and 5 bases from J; bases unmatched to any gene: 8. CDR3 length equals 14 residues. The CDR3 nucleotides are TGTGCCACTACGGGACAGGGAAATACCGGGGAGCTGTTTTTT. Its translation: CATTGQGNTGELFF. The entire variable domain, with the rest obtained from reference TRBV7-9 and TRBJ2-2, is as follows: DTGVSQNPRHKITKRGQNVTFRCDPISEHNRLYWYRQTLGQGPEFLTYFQNEAQLEKSRLLSDRFSAERPKGSFSTLEIQRTEQGDSAMYLCATTGQGNTGELFFGEGSRLTVL.

This chain connects TRBV5-4 to TRBJ2-6; no clear D. Trimming cost V 4 bases and J 4 bases, with 12 bases left between them. CDR1 is SGHNT, CDR2 YYREEE, per germline (reference sequence). The CDR3 consists of 15 residues. CDR3: CASSPSPTGANVLTF. DNA of the CDR3: TGTGCCAGCAGCCCCAGTCCAACCGGGGCCAACGTCCTGACTTTC.

The V gene is TRBV6-5, the J gene TRBJ1-4; D call uncertain. Germline assignment: CDR1 MNHEY and CDR2 SVGAGI. The CDR3 runs to 15 residues. Trimming left V 0 bases short and J 0 bases short, with 5 bases between. The CDR3 nucleotides are TGTGCCAGCAGTTACTCATCGGCAACTAATGAAAAACTGTTTTTT. Translation gives CASSYSSATNEKLFF.

The CDR3 is CASTLSSPNQPQHF. The DNA of the CDR3 is TGTGCCAGCACCCTATCCTCTCCCAATCAGCCCCAGCATTTT. The J gene is TRBJ1-5, the V gene TRBV28; the D is unclear. The germline V gene has CDR1 MDHEN and CDR2 SYDVKM. The length of the CDR3 is 14 residues. V shed 7 bases and J shed 3 bases, with 13 bases lying between them. The full variable domain, in which reference TRBV28 and TRBJ1-5 provide the parts outside the CDR3, is DVKVTQSSRYLVKRTGEKVFLECVQDMDHENMFWYRQDPGLGLRLIYFSYDVKMKEKGDIPEGYSVSREKKERFSLILESASTNQTSMYLCASTLSSPNQPQHFGDGTRLSIL.

The rearrangement uses TRBV5-1 and TRBJ2-2; the match to TRBD2 covers 7 bases. CDR1 and CDR2 from the germline V gene are SGHRS and YFSETQ. After removal of 1 base from V and 4 bases from J, the junction contained 10 bases not matched to a gene. The CDR3 loop spans 17 amino acids. DNA of the CDR3: TGCGCCAGCAGCTTGCTTCCGCGGGAGCACGTCACCGGGGAGCTGTTTTTT. It specifies CASSLLPREHVTGELFF.

This sequence joins TRBV27 and TRBJ2-1, with D possibly being TRBD1 (6 bases). V was pared by 3 bases and J by 8 bases, with 14 bases between. The CDR3 length is 14 residues. In germline, CDR1 is MNHEY, CDR2 SMNVEV (reference sequence). CDR3 loop: CASSLRQGRDEQFF. DNA for the CDR3: TGTGCCAGCAGTTTGAGGCAGGGGAGAGATGAGCAGTTCTTC.

This clone has a handful of counts. The chain is built from TRBV6-5 and TRBJ1-2, with TRBD1 as a possible D gene (5 bases). Germline V lookup: CDR1 MNHEY, CDR2 SVGAGI. Trimming took 3 bases from V and 2 from J, leaving 7 bases between them. This CDR3 region has 13 residues. The CDR3 spells CASSYDSNYGYTF. For the CDR3, the DNA is TGTGCCAGCAGTTATGACAGCAACTATGGCTACACCTTC.

The chain recombines TRBV6-2 or TRBV6-3 with TRBJ2-7; 7 bases line up with TRBD2. The CDR3 has 15 residues. Germline CDR1 reads MNHEY; CDR2 reads SVGEGT. Trimming took 6 bases from V and 4 from J; bases not matched to a gene: 12. The CDR3 region is CASSSPSGLHYEQYF. The CDR3 region has the DNA TGTGCCAGCAGCTCCCCTAGCGGACTCCATTACGAGCAGTACTTC.

The CDR3 region has the DNA TGTGCCAGCAGTGAGCAGGGCCTTAGCAATCAGCCCCAGCATTTT. It yields the protein CASSEQGLSNQPQHF. The chain has TRBV2 and TRBJ1-5; the D gene is possibly TRBD1 (5 bases). The CDR3 is 15 amino acids. The ends were cut back, 3 bases at V and 0 bases at J, with 9 bases in the middle. Germline V gene data show CDR1 as SNHLY and CDR2 as FYNNEI.

The rearrangement joins TRBV5-8 to TRBJ1-2, with 9 bases matching TRBD1. With 4 bases clipped from V and 8 bases from J, the junction kept 9 bases outside the gene matches. This CDR3 spans 14 amino acids. The V gene's germline CDR1 is SGHTS and CDR2 YDEGEE. CDR3 DNA sequence: TGTGCCAGCAGCGTGGGACAGGGCAGTCGAGGCTACACCTTC. Its translation: CASSVGQGSRGYTF.

The chain employs TRBV6-1 and TRBJ1-1; D possibly corresponds to TRBD1 (5 bases). The V gene's germline CDR1 is MNHNS and CDR2 SASEGT. This CDR3 region has 14 residues. Trimming stripped 2 bases from V and 5 bases from J, with 12 bases between. CDR3 residues: CASSERGLGTEAFF. CDR3 nucleotide sequence: TGTGCCAGCAGTGAAAGGGGATTGGGAACTGAAGCTTTCTTT.

The J gene is TRBJ2-1, the V gene TRBV7-3; 9 bases fit TRBD2. Germline CDR1 and CDR2: SGHTA and FQGTGA. Trimming removed 0 bases from V and 7 bases from J; junction bases left unmatched: 4. The CDR3 is 15 residues long. As DNA, the CDR3 is TGTGCCAGCAGCTTAACTAGCGGGAGTATTAATGAGCAGTTCTTC. This translates into CASSLTSGSINEQFF.

This chain links TRBV4-1 with TRBJ1-1, with TRBD1 as a possible D gene (6 bases). Trimming stripped 0 bases from V and 3 bases from J, with 14 bases between. Germline V lookup: CDR1 MGHRA, CDR2 YSYEKL. The CDR3 runs 16 residues. This chain's CDR3 is CASSQDWGALDTEAFF. In nucleotides, the CDR3 is TGCGCCAGCAGCCAAGACTGGGGGGCGCTCGACACTGAAGCTTTCTTT.

This chain uses TRBV5-4 with TRBJ2-7; a weak D match, TRBD2 (6 bases). This CDR3 has 15 residues. Deletions cut 4 bases from V and 2 bases from J, with 16 bases between. Germline loops: CDR1 SGHNT, CDR2 YYREEE (reference sequence). The CDR3 DNA follows: TGTGCCAGCAGCCCGACGGGAGTAGGGCCCTACGAGCAGTACTTC. It translates to CASSPTGVGPYEQYF.

The chain uses TRBV28 and TRBJ1-5; D perhaps matches TRBD1 (5 bases). With 3 bases removed from V and 0 bases from J, the gap between germline ends came to 9 bases. The CDR3 length is 15 residues. Looked up from germline, CDR1 is MDHEN and CDR2 is SYDVKM. Here the CDR3 reads CASSLSGSSNQPQHF. The CDR3 nucleotides read TGTGCCAGCAGTTTGTCAGGGTCTAGCAATCAGCCCCAGCATTTT.

The chain couples TRBV11-2 to TRBJ2-2; perhaps TRBD2 as D (6 bases). V was trimmed by 5 bases and J by 5 bases, leaving 18 bases between them. The CDR3 extends over 16 amino acids. In germline, CDR1 is SGHAT, CDR2 FQNNGV. CDR3 protein: CASSHGTERQTGELFF. CDR3 DNA: TGTGCCAGCAGCCACGGGACTGAAAGACAAACCGGGGAGCTGTTTTTT.

The V call is TRBV27, the J call TRBJ1-3; D unclear. The germline gives CDR1 MNHEY, CDR2 SMNVEV (reference sequence). CDR3 length equals 14 residues. V was shortened by 3 bases and J by 1 base, with 7 bases between the two germline ends. The CDR3: CASSLTNSGNTIYF. The CDR3 nucleotides are TGTGCCAGCAGTTTGACAAATTCTGGAAACACCATATATTTT.

The V gene is TRBV6-5, the J gene TRBJ2-1, with D possibly TRBD2 on 6 matching bases. Trimming took off 5 bases at V and 6 bases at J, with 11 bases between the two ends. This CDR3 has 13 amino acids. Germline assignment: CDR1 MNHEY and CDR2 SVGAGI. The CDR3 DNA is TGTGCCAGCAGTAAACTAGCCGTCAATGAGCAGTTCTTC. It is translated as CASSKLAVNEQFF.

This clone appeared a single time. The chain employs TRBV15 and TRBJ1-4; no definite D call. The CDR3 spans 14 residues. Germline CDR1 and CDR2: LNHNV and YYDKDF (reference sequence). V was clipped by 3 bases and J by 8 bases, with 13 bases between them. The CDR3 DNA reads as TGTGCCACCAGCAGGGGTAGATCGGAAGAAAAACTGTTTTTT. This encodes CATSRGRSEEKLFF.

The rearrangement uses TRBV3-1 (or the pseudogene TRBV3-2) and TRBJ1-3; a possible D gene is TRBD1 (5 bases). The ends were cut back, 0 bases at V and 0 bases at J, with 12 bases in the middle. Germline V lookup: CDR1 LGHDT, CDR2 YNNKEL (reference sequence). This CDR3 region has 17 residues. For the CDR3, the DNA is TGTGCCAGCAGCCAAGACCTAAGGGGATACTCTGGAAACACCATATATTTT. This sequence encodes CASSQDLRGYSGNTIYF.